The rows below give T cell receptor beta chains drawn from one sample of a study of shared clonotypes between healthy human individuals. The repertoire was sequenced with immunoSEQ multiplex PCR; TCRdb's copy has only in-frame clones and lacks some. This table holds some 2,500,000 clones, around 90% found once. The specimen was naive CD4+ T cells from PBMCs. The origin of the receptors is a man between 18 and 29 years old in good health. Some clones in this sample may be carry-over from other donors' samples. CDR3s include the opening cysteine and the closing phenylalanine or tryptophan. The D gene is left open where the match is weak. Rows may omit the clone size; those that give it use once, few, many or a size class.

D	V	J	size	DNA	CDR3
.	TRBV5-4	TRBJ2-1	.	TGTGCCAGCAGCTTGTTCGGGTTGGGTAATGAGCAGTTCTTC	CASSLFGLGNEQFF
.	TRBV10-3	TRBJ2-7	.	TGTGCCATCAGTGGACAGGCTTACGAGCAGTACTTC	CAISGQAYEQYF
.	TRBV5-4	TRBJ2-1	.	TGTGCCAGCAGCTTGAGACGAGGTGAGCAGTTCTTC	CASSLRRGEQFF
.	TRBV28	TRBJ2-1	.	TGTGCCAGCGAGTCCGGGGCAGCCTACAATGAGCAGTTCTTC	CASESGAAYNEQFF
.	TRBV5-1	TRBJ2-3	.	TGCGCCAGCACCTCCAGTGGGACAGATACGCAGTATTTT	CASTSSGTDTQYF
TRBD2	TRBV20-1	TRBJ2-5	.	TGCAGTAGCGGGGTCCAAGAGACCCAGTACTTC	CSSGVQETQYF
.	TRBV19	TRBJ2-1	.	TGTGCCAGTAGCCATAAGGGGGGGAATGAGCAGTTCTTC	CASSHKGGNEQFF
.	TRBV23-1	TRBJ1-2	.	TGCGCCAGCAGTCAATCCGCCGGCAGGGATGGCTACACCTTC	CASSQSAGRDGYTF
.	TRBV19	TRBJ2-7	.	TGTGCCAGTAGTCGCGGGACGGAACTACACTACTACGAGCAGTACTTC	CASSRGTELHYYEQYF
.	TRBV11-2	TRBJ2-2	.	TGTGCCAGCAGCCTCATATCCGGGGAGCTGTTTTTT	CASSLISGELFF
TRBD1	TRBV28	TRBJ1-4	.	TGTGCCAGCAGTTTATGGCTCGGGAGGACAGGGGGGTATGAAAAACTGTTTTTT	CASSLWLGRTGGYEKLFF
.	TRBV11-2	TRBJ2-1	.	TGTGCCAGCAGCTTAGGGGCAGGGTCCTACAATGAGCAGTTCTTC	CASSLGAGSYNEQFF
.	TRBV11-2	TRBJ2-7	.	TGTGCCAGCAGCTTAGTACGGGGGGCGCGGAACGAGCAGTACTTC	CASSLVRGARNEQYF
TRBD2	TRBV5-4	TRBJ2-2	.	TGTGCCAGCAGCTCGACAAGCGGGAGGGGTCGGACCGGGGAGCTGTTTTTT	CASSSTSGRGRTGELFF
TRBD1	TRBV6-6	TRBJ1-1	.	TGTGCCAGCAGCCACAGGGGGCTAGGACCCACTGAAGCTTTCTTT	CASSHRGLGPTEAFF
.	TRBV7-8	TRBJ1-4	.	TGTGCCAGCAGCTTACCCTTAAGGGAAAAACTGTTTTTT	CASSLPLREKLFF
.	TRBV4-2	TRBJ2-4	once	TGTGCCAGCAGCCAAGTACTCTGGGGGGCCAAAAACATTCAGTACTTC	CASSQVLWGAKNIQYF
.	TRBV28	TRBJ2-2	once	TGTGCCACCTACCGCTCGCAAACGGGACACCGTTCCACCGGGGAGCTGTTTTTT	CATYRSQTGHRSTGELFF
.	TRBV18	TRBJ1-1	.	TGTGCCAGCTCCCCAAAAGAAAACACTGAAGCTTTCTTT	CASSPKENTEAFF
TRBD2	TRBV11-1	TRBJ2-3	.	TGTGCCAGCAGCTCGCTAGCGGGAGGGCTTAGCACAGATACGCAGTATTTT	CASSSLAGGLSTDTQYF
.	TRBV19	TRBJ2-1	.	TGTGCCAGTAGTCTCGGGGCCCTAGGGGTTGAGCAGTTCTTC	CASSLGALGVEQFF
.	TRBV5-1	TRBJ1-1	.	TGCGCCAGCAGACGGGAAATGAACACTGAAGCTTTCTTT	CASRREMNTEAFF
.	TRBV5-1	TRBJ2-1	.	TGCGCCAGCAGCTTGGCCGAGGGGAGCTCCTACAATGAGCAGTTCTTC	CASSLAEGSSYNEQFF
.	TRBV1	TRBJ2-7	.	TGCACCAGCAGCCTCCAAGGCGGCTCCTACGAGCAGTACTTC	CTSSLQGGSYEQYF
.	TRBV6-5	TRBJ1-2	.	TGTGCCAGCAGTTACTCGACCCTTCCTAACTATGGCTACACCTTC	CASSYSTLPNYGYTF
.	TRBV30	TRBJ1-2	.	TGTGCCTGGAGTGTCACGGGTGGCTACACCTTC	CAWSVTGGYTF
TRBD1	TRBV9	TRBJ1-2	.	TGTGCCAGCAGCCCCCAAATGGGGACAGCTAACTATGGCTACACCTTC	CASSPQMGTANYGYTF
.	TRBV5-4	TRBJ2-7	.	TGTGCCAGCAGCTTGGCCGGGACAAGCTCCTACGAGCAGTACTTC	CASSLAGTSSYEQYF
.	TRBV7-3	TRBJ1-3	.	TGTGCCAGCAGCTTAGCCGCTGGAAACACCATATATTTT	CASSLAAGNTIYF
.	TRBV28	TRBJ2-7	.	TGTGCCAGCAGTCGGGGGGCGGATGCCTACGAGCAGTACTTC	CASSRGADAYEQYF
.	TRBV11-1	TRBJ2-1	.	TGTGCCAGCAGCCCCCAAGGGCCCCACCCGGACAATGAGCAGTTCTTC	CASSPQGPHPDNEQFF
.	TRBV6-6	TRBJ1-2	.	TGTGCCAGCAGCACCTTAGCTAACTATGGCTACACCTTC	CASSTLANYGYTF
.	TRBV19	TRBJ1-3	.	TGTGCCAGTAGAGGCGGGGCCTCTGGAAACACCATATATTTT	CASRGGASGNTIYF
.	TRBV5-3	TRBJ1-4	.	TGTGCCAGAAGTTACACCAGGGGTAATGAAAAACTGTTTTTT	CARSYTRGNEKLFF
.	TRBV6-4	TRBJ2-7	.	TGTGCCAGCAGCCCCTCGACTCGGTCGGGCGAGCAGTACTTC	CASSPSTRSGEQYF
.	TRBV18	TRBJ1-1	.	TGTGCCAGCTCACCAGGGGGGGGGAGTCGCGAGTCGGGAGCTTTCTTT	CASSPGGGSRESGAFF
TRBD1	TRBV5-1	TRBJ1-5	once	TGCGCCAGCAGCCCTACAGGGGAGCTAAATCAGCCCCAGCATTTT	CASSPTGELNQPQHF
TRBD2	TRBV7-2	TRBJ2-1	.	TGTGCCAGCAGCTTAGTACTAGCGTATGGCAATGAGCAGTTCTTC	CASSLVLAYGNEQFF
TRBD2	TRBV25-1	TRBJ2-7	.	TGTGCCAGCAGCGACGCCGGAGCGGGAGCCAACGAGCAGTACTTC	CASSDAGAGANEQYF